This T cell receptor beta chain was captured in a study of T cell responses to AZD1222 COVID-19 vaccine. Findings and limits, study-wide: Donors were mostly white British, more females; clonal diversity possibly underestimated.

Some clones are missing from TCRdb's copy, which holds only in-frame ones; the method was immunoSEQ multiplex PCR. This table holds over 150,000 clones, 87% found once. As to this clone: As yet, its antigen is unknown.

The TCR comes from an adult in good health. The source material was peripheral blood, sampled on day 0 of AZD1222 vaccination.

In nucleotides, the CDR3 is TGTGCCAGCAGTTGGGACAGACAATCCTACGAGCAGTACTTC. This encodes CASSWDRQSYEQYF. The rearrangement joins TRBV2 to TRBJ2-7; 7 bases fit TRBD1. CDR3 length: 14 residues. Germline CDR1 and CDR2: SNHLY and FYNNEI. The trim removed 5 bases at V and 1 base at J, leaving 5 bases unmatched.